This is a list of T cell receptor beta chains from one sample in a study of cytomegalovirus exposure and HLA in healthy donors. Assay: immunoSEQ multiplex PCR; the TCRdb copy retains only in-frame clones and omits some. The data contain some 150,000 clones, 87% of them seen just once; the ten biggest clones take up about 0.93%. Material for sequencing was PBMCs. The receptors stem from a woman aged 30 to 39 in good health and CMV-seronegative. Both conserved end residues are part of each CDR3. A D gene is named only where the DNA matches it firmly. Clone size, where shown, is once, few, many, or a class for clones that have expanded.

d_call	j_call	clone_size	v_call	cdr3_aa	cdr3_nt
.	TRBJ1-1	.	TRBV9	CASSGGQYTEAFF	TGTGCCAGCAGCGGCGGACAGTACACTGAAGCTTTCTTT
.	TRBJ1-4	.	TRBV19	CASSISGLVNEKLFF	TGTGCCAGTAGTATTTCGGGACTTGTTAATGAAAAACTGTTTTTT
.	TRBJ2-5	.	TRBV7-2	CASSLAGGGPQETQYF	TGTGCCAGCAGCTTAGCTGGAGGAGGACCGCAAGAGACCCAGTACTTC
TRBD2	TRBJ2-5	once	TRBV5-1	CASSLYTPGLADKETQYF	TGCGCCAGCAGCTTGTACACACCGGGACTAGCGGACAAAGAGACCCAGTACTTC
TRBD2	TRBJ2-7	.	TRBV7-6	CASSSGLAVRSSYEQYF	TGTGCCAGCAGCTCAGGACTAGCGGTTCGGAGCTCCTACGAGCAGTACTTC
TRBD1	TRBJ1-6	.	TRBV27	CASSSGTENSPLHF	TGTGCCAGCAGTTCCGGGACAGAGAATTCACCCCTCCACTTT
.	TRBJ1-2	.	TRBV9	CASSVDPGSYGYTF	TGTGCCAGCAGCGTCGACCCCGGGAGCTATGGCTACACCTTC
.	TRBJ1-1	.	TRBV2	CASSELARGEAFF	TGTGCCAGCAGTGAACTGGCCAGGGGTGAAGCTTTCTTT
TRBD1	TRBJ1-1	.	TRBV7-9	CASSLGRGLAEAFF	TGTGCCAGCAGCTTAGGCAGGGGGCTGGCTGAAGCTTTCTTT
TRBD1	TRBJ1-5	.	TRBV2	CASGGQPNQPQHF	TGTGCCAGCGGGGGACAGCCGAATCAGCCCCAGCATTTT
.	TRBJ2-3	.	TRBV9	CASSFQRAQDTQYF	TGTGCCAGCAGCTTCCAGCGGGCCCAAGATACGCAGTATTTT
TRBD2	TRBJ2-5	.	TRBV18	CASSPLAAGVAETQYF	TGTGCCAGCTCACCACTTGCAGCGGGAGTGGCGGAGACCCAGTACTTC
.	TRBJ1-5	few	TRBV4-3	CASSQEFRHNQPQHF	TGCGCCAGCAGCCAAGAATTTAGACATAATCAGCCCCAGCATTTT
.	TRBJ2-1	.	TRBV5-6	CASSFRTAAHNEQFF	TGTGCCAGCAGCTTTCGGACAGCGGCCCACAATGAGCAGTTCTTC
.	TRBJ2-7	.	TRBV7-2	CASSLGVAGSAHF	TGTGCCAGCAGCTTAGGTGTTGCGGGATCAGCCCACTTC
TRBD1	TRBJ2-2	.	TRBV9	CASSVDPHFRDSANTGELFF	TGTGCCAGCAGCGTAGATCCCCACTTTCGGGACAGCGCGAACACCGGGGAGCTGTTTTTT
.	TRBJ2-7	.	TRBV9	CASSPQLAYEQYF	TGTGCCAGCAGCCCCCAACTAGCCTACGAGCAGTACTTC
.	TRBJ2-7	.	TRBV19	CASSRIQGYEQYF	TGTGCCAGTAGTAGGATCCAGGGCTACGAGCAGTACTTC
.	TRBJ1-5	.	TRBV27	CASSPTHPRQYSNQPQHF	TGTGCCAGCAGCCCGACTCACCCCCGACAGTATAGCAATCAGCCCCAGCATTTT
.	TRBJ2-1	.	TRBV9	CASSVEGTHNEQFF	TGTGCCAGCAGCGTAGAGGGGACTCACAATGAGCAGTTCTTC
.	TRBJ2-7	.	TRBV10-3	CAISESGKGEVHEQYF	TGTGCCATCAGTGAGTCGGGAAAGGGAGAGGTCCACGAGCAGTACTTC
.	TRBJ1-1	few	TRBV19	CASMGARLTEAFF	TGTGCCAGTATGGGGGCGAGATTAACTGAAGCTTTCTTT
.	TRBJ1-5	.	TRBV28	CASSLAVYSNQPQHF	TGTGCCAGCAGTTTGGCAGTTTATAGCAATCAGCCCCAGCATTTT
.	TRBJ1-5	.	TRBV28	CASSQGGRNQPQHF	TGTGCCAGCAGCCAGGGAGGGCGCAATCAGCCCCAGCATTTT
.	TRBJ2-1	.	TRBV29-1	CSGSSNSYNEQFF	TGCAGCGGGAGCAGTAACTCCTACAATGAGCAGTTCTTC
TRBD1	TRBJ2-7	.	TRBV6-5	CASTVRQGASYEQYF	TGTGCCAGCACCGTACGACAGGGGGCTTCCTACGAGCAGTACTTC
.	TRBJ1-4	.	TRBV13	CASSTFWGLGAATNEKLFF	TGTGCCAGCAGCACCTTCTGGGGTTTGGGGGCCGCAACTAATGAAAAACTGTTTTTT
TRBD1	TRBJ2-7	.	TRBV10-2	CASGDRAAYF	TGCGCCAGCGGAGACAGGGCAGCGTACTTC
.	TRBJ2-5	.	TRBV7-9	CASSQRGGKSMGETQYF	TGTGCCAGCAGCCAAAGAGGAGGAAAGTCAATGGGAGAGACCCAGTACTTC
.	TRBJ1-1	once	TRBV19	CASSKGVNTEAFF	TGTGCCAGTAGTAAGGGGGTGAACACTGAAGCTTTCTTT
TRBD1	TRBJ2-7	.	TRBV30	CAWGRQGNYEQYF	TGTGCCTGGGGAAGACAGGGGAACTACGAGCAGTACTTC
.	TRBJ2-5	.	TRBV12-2	CASRWDCSQETQYF	TGTGCAAGTCGTTGGGACTGTTCCCAAGAGACCCAGTACTTC
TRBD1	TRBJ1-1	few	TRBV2	CASKGQGAGEAFF	TGTGCCAGCAAGGGACAGGGGGCGGGGGAAGCTTTCTTT
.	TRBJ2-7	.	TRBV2	CASSGDTTYEQYF	TGTGCCAGCAGTGGGGACACCACCTACGAGCAGTACTTC
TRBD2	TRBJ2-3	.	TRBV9	CASSPTSGGAAGDTQYF	TGTGCCAGCAGCCCGACTAGCGGGGGGGCGGCCGGAGATACGCAGTATTTT
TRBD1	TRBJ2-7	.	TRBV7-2	CASSLGRQGGEQYF	TGTGCCAGCAGCCTAGGAAGACAGGGCGGAGAGCAGTACTTC
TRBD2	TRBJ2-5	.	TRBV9	CASSIGTSGGYQETQYF	TGTGCCAGCAGCATCGGGACTAGCGGGGGATACCAAGAGACCCAGTACTTC
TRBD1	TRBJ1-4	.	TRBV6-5	CASSRHRGHNEKLFF	TGTGCCAGCAGCCGCCACAGGGGCCATAATGAAAAACTGTTTTTT
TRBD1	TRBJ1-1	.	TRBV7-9	CASSDRGRTEAFF	TGTGCCAGCAGCGACAGGGGGCGGACTGAAGCTTTCTTT
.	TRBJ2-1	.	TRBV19	CASSIGALTSHEQFF	TGTGCCAGTAGTATAGGGGCTCTCACCTCCCATGAGCAGTTCTTC
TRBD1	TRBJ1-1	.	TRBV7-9	CASSPTDRGRGTEAFF	TGTGCCAGCAGCCCCACGGACAGGGGACGCGGCACTGAAGCTTTCTTT
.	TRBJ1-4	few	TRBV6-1	CASSLEKLFF	TGTGCCAGCAGTCTCGAAAAACTGTTTTTT
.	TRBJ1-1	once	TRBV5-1	CASSLGRGDTEAFF	TGCGCCAGCAGCTTGGGCAGGGGTGACACTGAAGCTTTCTTT
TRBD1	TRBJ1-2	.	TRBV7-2	CASSPSGGTGYGYTF	TGTGCCAGCAGCCCTTCGGGGGGGACAGGGTATGGCTACACCTTC
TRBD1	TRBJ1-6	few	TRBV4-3	CASSQAGDRGRNNSPLHF	TGCGCCAGCAGCCAGGCTGGGGACAGGGGTAGGAATAATTCACCCCTCCACTTT
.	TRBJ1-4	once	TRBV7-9	CASSHDSRAEKLFF	TGTGCCAGCAGTCATGATTCCAGGGCCGAAAAACTGTTTTTT
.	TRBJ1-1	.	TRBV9	CASSESGEGGDTEAFF	TGTGCCAGCAGCGAGAGTGGGGAGGGGGGGGACACTGAAGCTTTCTTT
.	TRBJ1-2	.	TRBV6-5	CASSYSTDTGGYTF	TGTGCCAGCAGTTACTCGACAGATACGGGTGGCTACACCTTC
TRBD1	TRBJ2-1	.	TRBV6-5	CASRILQGAYNEQFF	TGTGCCAGCAGAATCCTACAGGGGGCTTACAATGAGCAGTTCTTC